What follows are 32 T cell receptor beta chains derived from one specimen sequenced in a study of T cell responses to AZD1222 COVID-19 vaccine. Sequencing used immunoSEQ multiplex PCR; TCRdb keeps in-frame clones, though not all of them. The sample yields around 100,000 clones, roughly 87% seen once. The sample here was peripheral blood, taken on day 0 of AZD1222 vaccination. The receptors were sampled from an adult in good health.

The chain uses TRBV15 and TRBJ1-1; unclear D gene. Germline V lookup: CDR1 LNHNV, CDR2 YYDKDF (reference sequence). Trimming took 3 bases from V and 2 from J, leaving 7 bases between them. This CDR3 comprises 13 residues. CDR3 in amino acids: CATSRTGNTEAFF. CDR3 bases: TGTGCCACCAGCAGGACCGGAAACACTGAAGCTTTCTTT.

The CDR3 spells CASSRAGDTDTQYF. The CDR3 DNA reads as TGTGCCAGCAGCCGGGCGGGTGACACAGATACGCAGTATTTT. This chain uses TRBV4-2 with TRBJ2-3; D may be TRBD2 (5 bases). V lost 4 bases, J lost 2 bases, and 10 bases lay in between. In germline, CDR1 is LGHNA, CDR2 YNFKEQ. CDR3 length equals 14 residues.

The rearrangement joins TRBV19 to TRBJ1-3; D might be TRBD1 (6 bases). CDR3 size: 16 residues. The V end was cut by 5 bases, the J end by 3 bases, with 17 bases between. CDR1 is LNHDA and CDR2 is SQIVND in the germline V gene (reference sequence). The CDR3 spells CASSLVGQGYGNTIYF. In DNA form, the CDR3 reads TGTGCCAGTAGTTTGGTTGGCCAGGGGTATGGAAACACCATATATTTT.

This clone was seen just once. The CDR3 region has the DNA TGTGCCAGCAGCAGCGTAGGGGCTAGCGGACGTCCTTCCTACGAGCAGTACGTC. It is translated as CASSSVGASGRPSYEQYV. The rearrangement uses TRBV2 and TRBJ2-7, with 7 bases identical to TRBD2. Trimming at V came to 6 bases and at J to 1 base, leaving 18 bases not matched to a gene. Looked up from germline, CDR1 is SNHLY and CDR2 is FYNNEI. CDR3 length: 18 amino acids.

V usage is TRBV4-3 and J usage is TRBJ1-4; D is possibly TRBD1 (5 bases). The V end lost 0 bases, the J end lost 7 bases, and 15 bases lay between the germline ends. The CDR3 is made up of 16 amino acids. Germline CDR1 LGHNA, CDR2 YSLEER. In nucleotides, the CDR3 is TGCGCCAGCAGCCAAGATGGGAGGGGCCTAGGTGAAAAACTGTTTTTT. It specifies CASSQDGRGLGEKLFF.

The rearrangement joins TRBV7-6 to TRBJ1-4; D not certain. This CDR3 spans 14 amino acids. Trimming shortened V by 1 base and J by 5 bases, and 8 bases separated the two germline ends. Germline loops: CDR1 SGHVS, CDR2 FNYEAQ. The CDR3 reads CASSLGTGNEKLFF. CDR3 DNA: TGTGCCAGCAGCTTAGGTACGGGAAATGAAAAACTGTTTTTT.

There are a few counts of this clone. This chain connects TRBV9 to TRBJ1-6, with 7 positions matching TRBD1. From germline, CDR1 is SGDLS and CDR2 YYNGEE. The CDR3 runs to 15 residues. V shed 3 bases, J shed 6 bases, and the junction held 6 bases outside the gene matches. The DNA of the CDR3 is TGTGCCAGCAGCGCTGGGGGACAGATTAATTCACCCCTCCACTTT. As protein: CASSAGGQINSPLHF.

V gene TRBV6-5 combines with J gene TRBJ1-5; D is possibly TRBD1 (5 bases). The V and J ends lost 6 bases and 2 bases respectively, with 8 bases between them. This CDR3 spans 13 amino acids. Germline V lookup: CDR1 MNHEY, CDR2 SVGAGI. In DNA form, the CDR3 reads TGTGCCAGCAGCGGGACCCGCAATCAGCCCCAGCATTTT. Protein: CASSGTRNQPQHF.

CDR3: CASSYMAASYEQYV. CDR3 nucleotide sequence: TGTGCCAGCAGTTACATGGCGGCCTCCTACGAGCAGTACGTC. V and J are TRBV6-5 and TRBJ2-7, with unresolved D. Trimming left V 2 bases short and J 0 bases short, with 8 bases between. Germline V gene sequence: CDR1 MNHEY, CDR2 SVGAGI. CDR3 size: 14 residues.

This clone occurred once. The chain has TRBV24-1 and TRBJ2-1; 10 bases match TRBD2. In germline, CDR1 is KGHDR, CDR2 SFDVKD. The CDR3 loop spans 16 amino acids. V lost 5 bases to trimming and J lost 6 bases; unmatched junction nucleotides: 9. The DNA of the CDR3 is TGTGCCACCAGTGCCCCCGGAGCGGGGGGGACCAATGAGCAGTTCTTC. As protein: CATSAPGAGGTNEQFF.

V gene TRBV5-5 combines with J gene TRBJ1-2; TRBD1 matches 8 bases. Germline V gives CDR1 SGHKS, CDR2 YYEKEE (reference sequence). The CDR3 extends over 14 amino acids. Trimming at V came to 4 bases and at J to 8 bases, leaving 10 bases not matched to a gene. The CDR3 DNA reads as TGTGCCAGCAGCCCCCAGACAGGGGAAAAAGGCTACACCTTC. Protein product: CASSPQTGEKGYTF.

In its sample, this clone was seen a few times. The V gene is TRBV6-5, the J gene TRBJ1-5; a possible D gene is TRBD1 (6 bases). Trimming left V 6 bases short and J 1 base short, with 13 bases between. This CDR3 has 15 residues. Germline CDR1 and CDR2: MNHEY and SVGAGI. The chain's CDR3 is CASRAGVVSNQPQHF. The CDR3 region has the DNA TGTGCCAGCAGAGCAGGGGTCGTAAGCAATCAGCCCCAGCATTTT.

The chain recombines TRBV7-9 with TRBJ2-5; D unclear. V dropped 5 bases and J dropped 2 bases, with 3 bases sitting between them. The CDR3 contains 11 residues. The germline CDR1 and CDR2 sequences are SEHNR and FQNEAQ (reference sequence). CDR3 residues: CASSIQETQYF. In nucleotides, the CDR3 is TGTGCCAGCAGCATTCAAGAGACCCAGTACTTC.

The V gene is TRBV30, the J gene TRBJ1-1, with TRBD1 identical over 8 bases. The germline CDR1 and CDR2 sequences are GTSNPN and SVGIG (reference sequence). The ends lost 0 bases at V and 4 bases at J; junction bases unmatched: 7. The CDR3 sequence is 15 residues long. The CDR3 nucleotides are TGTGCCTGGAGTGTACGAACAGGGGGAGGCACTGAAGCTTTCTTT. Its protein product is CAWSVRTGGGTEAFF.

The CDR3 loop reads CASRFQRALISEQFF. The CDR3 nucleotides are TGTGCCAGCAGATTCCAGCGGGCCCTTATAAGTGAGCAGTTCTTC. The rearrangement links TRBV2 to TRBJ2-1; D is perhaps TRBD2 (6 bases). The CDR3 spans 15 residues. V lost 6 bases and J lost 9, with 21 bases in between. CDR1 is SNHLY and CDR2 is FYNNEI in the germline V gene.

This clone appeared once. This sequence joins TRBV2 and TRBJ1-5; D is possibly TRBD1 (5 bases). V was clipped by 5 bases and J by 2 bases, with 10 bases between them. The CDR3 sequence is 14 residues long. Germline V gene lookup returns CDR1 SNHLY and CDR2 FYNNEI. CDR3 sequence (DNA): TGTGCCAGCAGTCCCCAGGGTGGCAATCAGCCCCAGCATTTT. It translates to CASSPQGGNQPQHF.

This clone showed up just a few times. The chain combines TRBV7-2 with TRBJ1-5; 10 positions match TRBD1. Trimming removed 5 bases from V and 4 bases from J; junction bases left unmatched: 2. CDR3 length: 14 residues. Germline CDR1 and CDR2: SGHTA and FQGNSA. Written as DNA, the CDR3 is TGTGCCAGCAGCCCGGGACAGGGGAATCAGCCCCAGCATTTT. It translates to CASSPGQGNQPQHF. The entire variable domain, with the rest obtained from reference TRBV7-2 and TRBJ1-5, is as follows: GAGVSQSPSNKVTEKGKDVELRCDPISGHTALYWYRQSLGQGLEFLIYFQGNSAPDKSGLPSDRFSAERTGGSVSTLTIQRTQQEDSAVYLCASSPGQGNQPQHFGDGTRLSIL.

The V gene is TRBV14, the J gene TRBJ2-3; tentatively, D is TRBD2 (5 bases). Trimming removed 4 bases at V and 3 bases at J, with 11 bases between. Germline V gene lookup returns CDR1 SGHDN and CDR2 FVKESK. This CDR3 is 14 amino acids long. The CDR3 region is CASSRFGGTDTQYF. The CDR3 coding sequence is TGTGCCAGCAGCCGATTCGGAGGAACAGATACGCAGTATTTT.

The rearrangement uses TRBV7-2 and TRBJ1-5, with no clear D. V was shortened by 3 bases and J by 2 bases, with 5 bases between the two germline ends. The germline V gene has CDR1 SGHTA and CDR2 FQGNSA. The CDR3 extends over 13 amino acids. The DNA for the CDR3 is TGTGCCAGCAGCTTGGGTCGCAATCAGCCCCAGCATTTT. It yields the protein CASSLGRNQPQHF.

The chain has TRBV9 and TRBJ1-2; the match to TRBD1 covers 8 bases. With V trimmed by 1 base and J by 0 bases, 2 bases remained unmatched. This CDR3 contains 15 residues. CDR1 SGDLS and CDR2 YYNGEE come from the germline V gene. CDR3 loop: CASSVTGGANYGYTF. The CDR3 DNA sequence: TGTGCCAGCAGCGTAACAGGGGGAGCTAACTATGGCTACACCTTC. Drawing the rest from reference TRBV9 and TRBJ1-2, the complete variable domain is DSGVTQTPKHLITATGQRVTLRCSPRSGDLSVYWYQQSLDQGLQFLIQYYNGEERAKGNILERFSAQQFPDLHSELNLSSLELGDSALYFCASSVTGGANYGYTFGSGTRLTVV.

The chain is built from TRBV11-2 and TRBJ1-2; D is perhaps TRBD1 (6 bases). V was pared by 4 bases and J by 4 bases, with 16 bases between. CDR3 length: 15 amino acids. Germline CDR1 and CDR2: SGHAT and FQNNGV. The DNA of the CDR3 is TGTGCCAGCAGCTCTCGACAGGTTGGGTTCTATGGCTACACCTTC. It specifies CASSSRQVGFYGYTF.

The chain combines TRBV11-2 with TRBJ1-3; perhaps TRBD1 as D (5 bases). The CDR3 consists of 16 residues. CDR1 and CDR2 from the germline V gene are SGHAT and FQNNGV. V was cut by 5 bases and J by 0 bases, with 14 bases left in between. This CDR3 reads CASSPMGGSSGNTIYF. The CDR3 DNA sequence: TGTGCCAGCAGCCCTATGGGGGGAAGCTCTGGAAACACCATATATTTT.

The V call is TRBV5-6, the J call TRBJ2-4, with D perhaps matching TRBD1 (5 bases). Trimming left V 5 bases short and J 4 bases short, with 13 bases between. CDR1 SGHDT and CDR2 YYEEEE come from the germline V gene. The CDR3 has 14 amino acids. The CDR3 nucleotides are TGTGCCAGCAGGCCCCAGGGCGCAAAAAACATTCAGTACTTC. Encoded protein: CASRPQGAKNIQYF.

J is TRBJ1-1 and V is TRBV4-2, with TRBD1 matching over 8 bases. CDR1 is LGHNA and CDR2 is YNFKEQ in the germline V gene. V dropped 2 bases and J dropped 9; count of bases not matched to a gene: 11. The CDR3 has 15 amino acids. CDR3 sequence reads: CASSQLSGQDLQAFF. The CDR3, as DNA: TGTGCCAGCAGCCAACTCTCGGGACAGGACCTCCAAGCTTTCTTT.

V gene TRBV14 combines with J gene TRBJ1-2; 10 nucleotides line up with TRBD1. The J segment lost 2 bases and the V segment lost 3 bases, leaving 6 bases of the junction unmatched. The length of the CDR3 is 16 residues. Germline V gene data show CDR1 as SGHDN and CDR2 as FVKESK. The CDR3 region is CASSQGRTGGNYGYTF. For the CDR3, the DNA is TGTGCCAGCAGCCAGGGACGGACAGGGGGAAACTATGGCTACACCTTC.

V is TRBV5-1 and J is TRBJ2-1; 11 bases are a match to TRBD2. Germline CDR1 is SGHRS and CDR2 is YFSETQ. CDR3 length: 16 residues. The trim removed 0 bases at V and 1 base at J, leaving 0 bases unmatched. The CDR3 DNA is TGCGCCAGCAGCTTGGCTAGCGGGGGGTCCTACAATGAGCAGTTCTTC. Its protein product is CASSLASGGSYNEQFF.

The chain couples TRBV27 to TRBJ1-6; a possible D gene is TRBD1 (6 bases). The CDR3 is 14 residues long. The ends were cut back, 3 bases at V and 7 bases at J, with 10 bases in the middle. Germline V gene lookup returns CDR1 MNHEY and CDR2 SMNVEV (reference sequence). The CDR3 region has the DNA TGTGCCAGCAGTTTGGGTCAGGGGAATTCACCCCTCCACTTT. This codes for CASSLGQGNSPLHF.

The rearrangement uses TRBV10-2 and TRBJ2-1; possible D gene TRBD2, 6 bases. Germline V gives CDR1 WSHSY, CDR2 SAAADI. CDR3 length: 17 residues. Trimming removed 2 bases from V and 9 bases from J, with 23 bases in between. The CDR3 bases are TGCGCCAGCAGTGAGGGGGATTGGATGGGCCACGGGGGTGAGCAGTTCTTC. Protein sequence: CASSEGDWMGHGGEQFF.

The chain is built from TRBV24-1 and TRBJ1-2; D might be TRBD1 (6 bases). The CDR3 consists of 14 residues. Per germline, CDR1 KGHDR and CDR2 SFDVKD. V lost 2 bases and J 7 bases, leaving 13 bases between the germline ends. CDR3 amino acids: CATSDSTGSSGYTF. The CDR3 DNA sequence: TGTGCCACCAGTGATTCTACAGGGTCTTCTGGCTACACCTTC.

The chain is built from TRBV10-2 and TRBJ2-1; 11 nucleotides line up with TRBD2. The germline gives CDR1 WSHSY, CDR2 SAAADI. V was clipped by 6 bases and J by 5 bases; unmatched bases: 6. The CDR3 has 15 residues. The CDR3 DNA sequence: TGCGCCAGCAGGTTAGGGACTAGCGGTCACAATGAGCAGTTCTTC. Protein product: CASRLGTSGHNEQFF.

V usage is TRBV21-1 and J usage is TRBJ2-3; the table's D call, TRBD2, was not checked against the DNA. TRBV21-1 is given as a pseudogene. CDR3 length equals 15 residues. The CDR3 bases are TGTGCCAGCAGCAAACCGGGACTAGGTGTAGATACGCAGTATTTT. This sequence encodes CASSKPGLGVDTQYF.

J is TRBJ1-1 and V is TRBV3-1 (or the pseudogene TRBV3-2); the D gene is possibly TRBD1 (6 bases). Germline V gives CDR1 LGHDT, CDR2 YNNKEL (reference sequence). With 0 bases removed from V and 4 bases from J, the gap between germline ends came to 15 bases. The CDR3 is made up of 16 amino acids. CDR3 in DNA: TGTGCCAGCAGCCAAGAAACAGGGTCCTGGGGCACTGAAGCTTTCTTT. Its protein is CASSQETGSWGTEAFF.